This record concerns one TCR beta chain sequence. Antigen unknown. Per the germline V gene, CDR1 is MNHEY and CDR2 is SMNVEV (reference sequence). V lost 6 bases and J 5 bases, leaving 13 bases between the germline ends. The CDR3 sequence is 13 residues long. The sample is drawn from a study of T cell repertoires in cytomegalovirus infection. TCRdb re-derived calls from the reads in MiXCR, one entry per CDR3 protein. The sample records about 46,000 distinct CDR3 sequences, approximately 22% being singletons. Study-wide results and caveats: CMV carriers having the relevant HLA were flagged by cumulative public TCR beta family frequency.

Sequencing was performed on PBMCs, sequenced either directly or after in vitro stimulation (not recorded which). The chain employs TRBV27 and TRBJ2-5; the D is unclear. The sequence came from a human donor in good health (CMV status not recorded). Some clones in this sample may be carry-over from other donors' samples. CDR3 DNA: TGTGCCAGCAGAATGAAGGGCCCCGAGACCCAGTACTTC. Translated: CASRMKGPETQYF.